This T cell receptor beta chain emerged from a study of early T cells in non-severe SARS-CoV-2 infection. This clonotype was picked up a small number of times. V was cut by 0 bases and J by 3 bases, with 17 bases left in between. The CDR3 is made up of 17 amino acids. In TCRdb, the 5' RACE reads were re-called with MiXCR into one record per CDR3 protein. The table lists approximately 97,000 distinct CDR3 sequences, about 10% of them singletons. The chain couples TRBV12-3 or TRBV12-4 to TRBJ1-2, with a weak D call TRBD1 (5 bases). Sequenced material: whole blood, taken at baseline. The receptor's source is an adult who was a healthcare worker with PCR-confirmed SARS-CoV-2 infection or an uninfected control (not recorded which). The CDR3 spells CASSLALNLGEYYGYTF. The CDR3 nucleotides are TGTGCCAGCAGTTTAGCGCTAAATTTGGGGGAATACTATGGCTACACCTTC.